This TCR beta chain was captured in a study of metastatic and nonmetastatic thyroid tumors. Study-level background: It was across blood and tumor or nodule tissue from malignant and benign thyroid patients that repertoires were compared. Findings and limits, study-wide: Within blood and tumor, benign nodules reportedly had significantly lower TCR beta diversity than malignant thyroid tumors did.

In the study's own analysis: The study built a papillary thyroid cancer distant-metastasis classifier from CDR3 differences across clinicopathological groups. TCRdb reassembled clones from the PCR reads with MiXCR. The V and J calls and clone size are TCRdb's, not the authors'. The table records roughly 40,000 clones, about a sixth of them present only once. Until they underwent thyroid surgery, no patient had received any treatment. The V gene end was trimmed by 3 bases and the J gene end by 5 bases; junction bases not matched to a gene: 9. Germline V lookup: CDR1 MNHNY, CDR2 SVGAGI (reference sequence). This CDR3 has 15 residues. The table lists this clone with many counts. Its antigen is unknown. Distinct nucleotide sequences in the sample also encode this CDR3.

This rearrangement joins TRBV6-6 to TRBJ2-5; TRBD2 aligns across 7 bases. The specimen was blood. This receptor was taken from a male donor with papillary thyroid cancer or a benign thyroid nodule (not recorded which). Some clones in this sample may be carry-over from other donors' samples. The CDR3 DNA is TGTGCCAGCAGTTATTTTGGCGGGGGTGTCGAGACCCAGTACTTC. Translating it yields CASSYFGGGVETQYF.